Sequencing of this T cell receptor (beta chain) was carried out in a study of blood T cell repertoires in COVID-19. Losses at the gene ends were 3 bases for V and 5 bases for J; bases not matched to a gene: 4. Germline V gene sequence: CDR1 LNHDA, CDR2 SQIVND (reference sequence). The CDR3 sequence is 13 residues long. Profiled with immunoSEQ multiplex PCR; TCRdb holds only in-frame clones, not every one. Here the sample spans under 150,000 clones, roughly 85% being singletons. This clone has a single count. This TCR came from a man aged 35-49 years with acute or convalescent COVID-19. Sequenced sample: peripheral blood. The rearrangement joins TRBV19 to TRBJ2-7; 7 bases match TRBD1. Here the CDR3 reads CASSMIQGNEQYF. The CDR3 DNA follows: TGTGCCAGTAGTATGATACAGGGGAACGAGCAGTACTTC.